The 14 T cell receptor beta chains below all came from one sample that was sequenced in a study of blood T cell repertoires in COVID-19. Profiling relied on immunoSEQ multiplex PCR, and the TCRdb table lists in-frame clones only, not all of them. In the table there are 15,000 or so clones, 88% of which are singletons. The material sequenced was peripheral blood. These receptors were collected from a human donor in a cohort sampled during active COVID-19.

This chain joins TRBV3-1 (or the pseudogene TRBV3-2) and TRBJ1-5, with 8 bases identical to TRBD1. Unmatched junction bases numbered 4, after V lost 2 bases and J lost 7 bases. CDR1 is LGHDT and CDR2 is YNNKEL in the germline V gene (reference sequence). The CDR3 has 14 amino acids. The CDR3 sequence is CASSQQDRGQPQHF. The CDR3 bases are TGTGCCAGCAGCCAACAAGACAGGGGCCAGCCCCAGCATTTT.

The chain uses TRBV3-1 (or the pseudogene TRBV3-2) and TRBJ2-5, with 7 bases that match TRBD2. Germline V CDR1 and CDR2: LGHDT, YNNKEL (reference sequence). The V segment lost 1 base and the J segment 5 bases; nucleotides outside the gene matches: 7. The CDR3 is 15 amino acids. CDR3 DNA sequence: TGTGCCAGCAGCCAAGCGTTAGCCGGGGGGGAGACCCAGTACTTC. Its protein is CASSQALAGGETQYF.

The CDR3: CASRTLGNEQFF. For the CDR3, the DNA is TGTGCCAGTAGGACCCTAGGCAATGAGCAGTTCTTC. This chain joins TRBV19 and TRBJ2-1; no reliable D call. Trimming took off 6 bases at V and 6 bases at J, with 9 bases between the two ends. Germline CDR1 and CDR2: LNHDA and SQIVND (reference sequence). CDR3 length: 12 amino acids.

V and J are TRBV6-5 and TRBJ1-1; D unclear. V shed 0 bases and J shed 0 bases, with 8 bases lying between them. The germline V gene has CDR1 MNHEY and CDR2 SVGAGI. The CDR3 runs 15 residues. CDR3 nucleotide sequence: TGTGCCAGCAGTTACTCGCCAGGCATGAACACTGAAGCTTTCTTT. Protein sequence: CASSYSPGMNTEAFF.

This rearrangement joins TRBV11-2 to TRBJ2-5, with a possible D match to TRBD2 (5 bases). The V end lost 5 bases, the J end lost 5 bases, and 18 bases lay between the germline ends. This CDR3 has 15 residues. In germline, CDR1 is SGHAT, CDR2 FQNNGV. The CDR3 DNA sequence: TGTGCCAGCAGCAGGATAGACTACGGGATGGAGACCCAGTACTTC. It translates to CASSRIDYGMETQYF. Variable domain in full (rest from reference TRBV11-2 and TRBJ2-5): EAGVAQSPRYKIIEKRQSVAFWCNPISGHATLYWYQQILGQGPKLLIQFQNNGVVDDSQLPKDRFSAERLKGVDSTLKIQPAKLEDSAVYLCASSRIDYGMETQYFGPGTRLLVL.

This chain joins TRBV30 and TRBJ2-3, with D perhaps TRBD1 (6 bases). Trimming cost V 4 bases and J 0 bases, with 14 bases left between them. This CDR3 has 15 residues. CDR1 GTSNPN and CDR2 SVGIG come from the germline V gene (reference sequence). CDR3: CAWTRKRGSTDTQYF. The CDR3 bases are TGTGCCTGGACCCGAAAGAGGGGGAGCACAGATACGCAGTATTTT.

The chain couples TRBV10-3 to TRBJ1-5; no reliable D call. CDR1 and CDR2 from the germline V gene are ENHRY and SYGVKD. V was cut by 8 bases and J by 7 bases, with 15 bases left in between. The CDR3 is 13 amino acids. This chain's CDR3 is CAISAEGGQPQHF. In DNA form, the CDR3 reads TGTGCCATCTCAGCGGAGGGAGGCCAGCCCCAGCATTTT.

This sequence joins TRBV27 and TRBJ1-4, with D possibly TRBD1 on 5 matching bases. Germline V gives CDR1 MNHEY, CDR2 SMNVEV (reference sequence). V shed 6 bases and J shed 4 bases, with 15 bases lying between them. The CDR3 spans 15 residues. The CDR3 bases are TGTGCCAGCAGGTATTCGACGGGGGGTAATGAAAAACTGTTTTTT. Translating it yields CASRYSTGGNEKLFF.

Regarding this clone: Distinct nucleotide sequences in the sample also encode this CDR3. V is TRBV9 and J is TRBJ2-5, with 8 bases that match TRBD2. The germline V gene encodes CDR1 SGDLS and CDR2 YYNGEE. The CDR3 extends over 14 amino acids. V dropped 0 bases and J dropped 5; count of bases not matched to a gene: 3. Here the CDR3 DNA reads TGTGCCAGCAGCGTAGCGGGGGGGCCGGAGACCCAGTACTTC. Translation gives CASSVAGGPETQYF.

The chain employs TRBV3-1 (or the pseudogene TRBV3-2) and TRBJ1-3, with D possibly TRBD1 on 6 matching bases. Trimming took off 4 bases at V and 0 bases at J, with 13 bases between the two ends. The germline CDR1 and CDR2 sequences are LGHDT and YNNKEL (reference sequence). CDR3 length equals 16 residues. CDR3 DNA sequence: TGTGCCAGCAGCCTCTGGACAGCGAGCTCTGGAAACACCATATATTTT. Amino acids: CASSLWTASSGNTIYF.

This sequence joins TRBV6-5 and TRBJ2-5, with a possible D match to TRBD1 (5 bases). Trimming cost V 0 bases and J 6 bases, with 11 bases left between them. Germline CDR1 and CDR2: MNHEY and SVGAGI. The CDR3 loop spans 14 amino acids. This chain's CDR3 is CASSYSARDQTQYF. DNA of the CDR3: TGTGCCAGCAGTTACTCAGCCAGGGATCAGACCCAGTACTTC.

This clone was found once. The V gene is TRBV9, the J gene TRBJ2-3; 9 bases line up with TRBD1. The CDR3 loop spans 15 amino acids. From germline, CDR1 is SGDLS and CDR2 YYNGEE. After removal of 2 bases from V and 2 bases from J, the junction contained 3 bases not matched to a gene. The DNA of the CDR3 is TGTGCCAGCAGCGTTTTACAGGGGGCCACAGATACGCAGTATTTT. It yields the protein CASSVLQGATDTQYF.

CDR3 nucleotides: TGTGCCAGCAGCCCCGGGAAATACAATGAGCAGTTCTTC. Translation gives CASSPGKYNEQFF. V and J are TRBV9 and TRBJ2-1; possibly TRBD2 for D (5 bases). V shed 4 bases and J shed 4 bases, with 9 bases lying between them. The length of the CDR3 is 13 residues. The germline CDR1 and CDR2 sequences are SGDLS and YYNGEE.

This clone showed up just once. This chain joins TRBV6-5 and TRBJ2-2; D call uncertain. This CDR3 has 13 residues. Trimming removed 10 bases at V and 6 bases at J, with 15 bases between. Germline V gene lookup returns CDR1 MNHEY and CDR2 SVGAGI. CDR3 DNA sequence: TGTGCCACCAACTCATACTCGGCCGGGGAGCTGTTTTTT. It yields the protein CATNSYSAGELFF.